This T cell receptor (beta chain) derives from a study of T cell responses to AZD1222 COVID-19 vaccine. Produced via immunoSEQ multiplex PCR; TCRdb's table is partial and in-frame only. The sample includes around 100,000 clones, more than 70% of them seen just once. This clone was observed a single time. This receptor was obtained from an adult in good health. The sample was peripheral blood, taken on day 0 of MenACWY control vaccination.

CDR3 nucleotide sequence: TGCGCCAGCAGCCCGCACTCGTTGTTTATACTGTTTTTT. Its translation: CASSPHSLFILFF. The rearrangement uses TRBV4-3 and TRBJ1-4; D gene uncertain. The CDR3 loop spans 13 amino acids. Germline assignment: CDR1 LGHNA and CDR2 YSLEER. Trimming took 4 bases from V and 13 from J, leaving 16 bases between them.